This T cell receptor beta chain appears in the sequencing data of a study of radiotherapy plus CTLA-4 blockade in lung cancer. Across the whole study: There were objective responses in roughly 17% of patients, and more than 30% had disease control.

TCRdb keeps only in-frame clones here, not all; method: immunoSEQ multiplex PCR. This sample yields around 44,000 clones, of which 75% to 90% are seen a single time; around a sixth belongs to the top ten. Study-wide points: Tumor-origin TCR clones grew in blood after radiotherapy plus ipilimumab.

Germline loops: CDR1 MDHEN, CDR2 SYDVKM. The CDR3 contains 12 residues. V gave up 5 bases and J gave up 4 bases, with 6 bases separating them. Participants had chemo-refractory metastatic non-small-cell lung cancer and were treated with focal radiation plus ipilimumab CTLA-4 blockade. Regarding this clone: Its antigen is not known.

The material sequenced was peripheral blood, taken from a patient treated with radiotherapy plus ipilimumab. The rearrangement uses TRBV28 and TRBJ1-5, with unresolved D. The origin of this receptor is a human donor with non-small cell lung cancer that progressed on radiotherapy plus ipilimumab. Some clones in this sample may be carry-over from other donors' samples. The CDR3 protein is CASSARNQPQHF. CDR3 coding DNA: TGTGCCAGCAGTGCCAGGAATCAGCCCCAGCATTTT.